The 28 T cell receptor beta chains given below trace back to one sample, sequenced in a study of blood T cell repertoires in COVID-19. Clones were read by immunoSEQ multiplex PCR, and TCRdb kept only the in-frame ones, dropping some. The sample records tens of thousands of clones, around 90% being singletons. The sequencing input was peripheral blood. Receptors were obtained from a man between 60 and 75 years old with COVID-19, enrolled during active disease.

The CDR3 region is CASTPGDRDSGSPLHF. The DNA of the CDR3 is TGTGCCAGCACCCCGGGGGACCGGGACTCGGGTTCACCCCTCCACTTT. The chain couples TRBV3-1 (or the pseudogene TRBV3-2) to TRBJ1-6, with D possibly being TRBD1 (5 bases). With 7 bases removed from V and 9 bases from J, the gap between germline ends came to 22 bases. The CDR3 covers 16 residues. The germline CDR1 and CDR2 sequences are LGHDT and YNNKEL (reference sequence).

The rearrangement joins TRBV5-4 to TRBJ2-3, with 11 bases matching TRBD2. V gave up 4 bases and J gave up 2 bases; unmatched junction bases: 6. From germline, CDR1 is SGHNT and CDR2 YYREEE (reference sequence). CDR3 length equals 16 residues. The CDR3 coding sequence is TGTGCCAGCAGCACCGTAGCGGGAGGGGACACAGATACGCAGTATTTT. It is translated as CASSTVAGGDTDTQYF.

As DNA, the CDR3 is TGCAGCGTTAGGGGAGGTGGCGGGGAGCTGTTTTTT. Its translation is CSVRGGGGELFF. The chain links TRBV29-1 to TRBJ2-2, with D possibly being TRBD2 (6 bases). Germline-derived CDR1 and CDR2 are SQVTM and ANQGSEA. Trimming shortened V by 5 bases and J by 7 bases, and 11 bases separated the two germline ends. The length of the CDR3 is 12 residues.

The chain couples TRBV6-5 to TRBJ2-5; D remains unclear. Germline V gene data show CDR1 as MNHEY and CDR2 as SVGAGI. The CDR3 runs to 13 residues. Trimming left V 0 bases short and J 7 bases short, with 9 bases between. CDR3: CASSYSSSGTQYF. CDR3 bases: TGTGCCAGCAGTTACTCTTCTTCCGGGACCCAGTACTTC.

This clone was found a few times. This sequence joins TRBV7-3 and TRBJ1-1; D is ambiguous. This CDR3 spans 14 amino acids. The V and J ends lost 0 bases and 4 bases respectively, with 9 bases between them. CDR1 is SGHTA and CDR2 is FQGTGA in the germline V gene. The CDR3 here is CASSLTGYGTEAFF. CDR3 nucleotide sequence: TGTGCCAGCAGCTTAACGGGCTATGGCACTGAAGCTTTCTTT.

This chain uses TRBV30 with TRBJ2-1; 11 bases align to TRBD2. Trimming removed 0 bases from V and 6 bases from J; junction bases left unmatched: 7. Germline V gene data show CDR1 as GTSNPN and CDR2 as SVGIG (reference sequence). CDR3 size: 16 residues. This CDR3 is CAWSVGTSGLRNEQFF. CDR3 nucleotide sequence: TGTGCCTGGAGTGTAGGGACTAGCGGTCTTCGCAATGAGCAGTTCTTC.

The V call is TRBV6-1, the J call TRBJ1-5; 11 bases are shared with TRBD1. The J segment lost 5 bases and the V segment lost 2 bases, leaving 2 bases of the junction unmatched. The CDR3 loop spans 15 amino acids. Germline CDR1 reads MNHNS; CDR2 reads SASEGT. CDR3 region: CASSERTGGDQPQHF. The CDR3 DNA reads TGTGCCAGCAGTGAACGGACAGGGGGCGATCAGCCCCAGCATTTT.

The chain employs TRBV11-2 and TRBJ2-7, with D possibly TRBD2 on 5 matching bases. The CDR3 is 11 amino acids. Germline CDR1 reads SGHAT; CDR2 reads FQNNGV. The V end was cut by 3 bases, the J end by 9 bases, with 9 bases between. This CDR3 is CASSFREWQYF. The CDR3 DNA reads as TGTGCCAGCAGCTTCCGGGAATGGCAGTACTTC.

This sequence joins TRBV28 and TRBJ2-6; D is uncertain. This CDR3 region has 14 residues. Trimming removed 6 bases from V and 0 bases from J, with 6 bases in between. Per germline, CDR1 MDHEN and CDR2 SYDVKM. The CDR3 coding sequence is TGTGCCAGCAGCGCCTACTCTGGGGCCAACGTCCTGACTTTC. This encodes CASSAYSGANVLTF.

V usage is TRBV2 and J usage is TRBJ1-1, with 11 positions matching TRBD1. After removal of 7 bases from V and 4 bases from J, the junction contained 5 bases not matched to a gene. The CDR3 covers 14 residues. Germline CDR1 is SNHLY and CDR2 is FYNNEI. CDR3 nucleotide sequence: TGTGCCAGCACCCTCGGGACAGGGGGCACTGAAGCTTTCTTT. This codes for CASTLGTGGTEAFF.

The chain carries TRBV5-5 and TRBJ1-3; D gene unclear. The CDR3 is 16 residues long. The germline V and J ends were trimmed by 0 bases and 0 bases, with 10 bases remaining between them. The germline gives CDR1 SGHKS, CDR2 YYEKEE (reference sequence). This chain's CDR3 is CASSLAPESSGNTIYF. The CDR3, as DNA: TGTGCCAGCAGCTTGGCGCCGGAGTCCTCTGGAAACACCATATATTTT.

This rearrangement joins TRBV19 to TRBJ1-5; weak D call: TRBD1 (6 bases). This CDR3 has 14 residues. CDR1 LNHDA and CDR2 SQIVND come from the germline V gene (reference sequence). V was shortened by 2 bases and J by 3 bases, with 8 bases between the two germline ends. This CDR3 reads CASSIRTANQPQHF. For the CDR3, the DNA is TGTGCCAGTAGTATAAGGACAGCCAATCAGCCCCAGCATTTT.

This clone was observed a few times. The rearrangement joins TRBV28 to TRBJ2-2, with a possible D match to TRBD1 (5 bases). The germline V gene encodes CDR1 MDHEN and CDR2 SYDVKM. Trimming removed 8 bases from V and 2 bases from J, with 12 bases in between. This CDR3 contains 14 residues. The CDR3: CASLSTANTGELFF. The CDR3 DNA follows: TGTGCCAGCCTCTCGACAGCAAACACCGGGGAGCTGTTTTTT. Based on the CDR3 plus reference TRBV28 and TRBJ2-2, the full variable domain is DVKVTQSSRYLVKRTGEKVFLECVQDMDHENMFWYRQDPGLGLRLIYFSYDVKMKEKGDIPEGYSVSREKKERFSLILESASTNQTSMYLCASLSTANTGELFFGEGSRLTVL.

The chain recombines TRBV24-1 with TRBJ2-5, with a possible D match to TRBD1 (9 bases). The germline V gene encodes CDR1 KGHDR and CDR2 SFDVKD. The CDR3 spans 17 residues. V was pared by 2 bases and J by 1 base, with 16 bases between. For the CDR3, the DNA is TGTGCCACCAGTGATTACAGGGGGCTAGCGGGCCAAGAGACCCAGTACTTC. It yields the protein CATSDYRGLAGQETQYF.

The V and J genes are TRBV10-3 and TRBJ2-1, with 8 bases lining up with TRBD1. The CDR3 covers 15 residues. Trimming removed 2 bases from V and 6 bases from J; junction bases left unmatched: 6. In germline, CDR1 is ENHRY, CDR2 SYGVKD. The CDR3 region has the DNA TGTGCCATCAGTGAGAGAGACAGGGGAGGCAATGAGCAGTTCTTC. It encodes CAISERDRGGNEQFF.

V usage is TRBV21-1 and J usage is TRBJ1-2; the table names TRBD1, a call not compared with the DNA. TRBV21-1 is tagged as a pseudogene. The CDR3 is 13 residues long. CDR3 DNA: TGTGCCAGCAGCATTAGGGGGCGAAACGGCTACACCTTC. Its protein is CASSIRGRNGYTF.

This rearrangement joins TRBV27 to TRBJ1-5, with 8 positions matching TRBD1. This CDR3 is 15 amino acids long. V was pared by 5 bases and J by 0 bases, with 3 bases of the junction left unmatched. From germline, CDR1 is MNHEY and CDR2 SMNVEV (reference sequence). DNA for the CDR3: TGTGCCAGCAGTCCAGGGACAGGTAGCAATCAGCCCCAGCATTTT. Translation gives CASSPGTGSNQPQHF.

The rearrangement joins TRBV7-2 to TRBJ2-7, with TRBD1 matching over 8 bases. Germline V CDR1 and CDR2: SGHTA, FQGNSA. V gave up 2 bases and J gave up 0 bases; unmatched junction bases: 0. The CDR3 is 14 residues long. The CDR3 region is CASSLTGGSYEQYF. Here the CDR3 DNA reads TGTGCCAGCAGCTTAACAGGGGGCTCCTACGAGCAGTACTTC.

CDR3 region: CASSLTGYNRELFF. Here the CDR3 DNA reads TGCGCCAGCAGCTTGACAGGGTATAATCGGGAGCTGTTTTTT. The chain links TRBV5-1 to TRBJ2-2; maybe TRBD1 (6 bases). The length of the CDR3 is 14 residues. Germline CDR1 SGHRS, CDR2 YFSETQ. With 1 base removed from V and 9 bases from J, the gap between germline ends came to 13 bases.

CDR3 nucleotide sequence: TGTGCCTGGAGGTTAGAGGGGGACACTGAAGCTTTCTTT. Protein product: CAWRLEGDTEAFF. The V call is TRBV30, the J call TRBJ1-1, with a tentative D call TRBD1 (6 bases). Germline CDR1 GTSNPN, CDR2 SVGIG (reference sequence). This CDR3 has 13 amino acids. With 3 bases removed from V and 3 bases from J, the gap between germline ends came to 11 bases.

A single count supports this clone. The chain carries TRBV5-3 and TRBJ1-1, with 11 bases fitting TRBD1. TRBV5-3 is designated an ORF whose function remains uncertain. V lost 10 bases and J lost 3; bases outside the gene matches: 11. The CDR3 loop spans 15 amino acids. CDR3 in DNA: TGTGCCCGGGGGGACAGGGGGTTTGCGGACACTGAAGCTTTCTTT. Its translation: CARGDRGFADTEAFF.

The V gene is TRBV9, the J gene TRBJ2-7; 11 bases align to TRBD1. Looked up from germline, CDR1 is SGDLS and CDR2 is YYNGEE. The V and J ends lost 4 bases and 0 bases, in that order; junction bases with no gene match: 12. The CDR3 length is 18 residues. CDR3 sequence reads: CASSFGQGASSTSYEQYF. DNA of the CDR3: TGTGCCAGCAGCTTTGGACAGGGGGCTAGTTCGACCTCCTACGAGCAGTACTTC.

CDR3 region: CASSVQTGDYGYTF. In DNA form, the CDR3 reads TGTGCCAGCAGCGTCCAAACAGGGGACTATGGCTACACCTTC. The chain is built from TRBV9 and TRBJ1-2; 7 nucleotides line up with TRBD1. V trimming: 2 bases; J trimming: 3 bases; junction bases outside the gene matches: 4. CDR1 is SGDLS and CDR2 is YYNGEE in the germline V gene. The CDR3 has 14 amino acids.

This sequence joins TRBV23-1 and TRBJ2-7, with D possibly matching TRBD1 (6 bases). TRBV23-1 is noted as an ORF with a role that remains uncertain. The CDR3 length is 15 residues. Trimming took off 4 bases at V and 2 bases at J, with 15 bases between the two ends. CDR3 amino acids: CASSPQGTGPYEQYF. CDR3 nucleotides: TGCGCCAGCAGTCCACAGGGAACCGGCCCCTACGAGCAGTACTTC.

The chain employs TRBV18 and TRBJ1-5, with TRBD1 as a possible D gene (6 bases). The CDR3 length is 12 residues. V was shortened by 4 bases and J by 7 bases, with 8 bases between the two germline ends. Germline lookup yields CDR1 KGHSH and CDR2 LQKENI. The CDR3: CASSRDKQPQHF. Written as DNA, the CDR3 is TGTGCCAGCTCACGGGACAAACAGCCCCAGCATTTT.

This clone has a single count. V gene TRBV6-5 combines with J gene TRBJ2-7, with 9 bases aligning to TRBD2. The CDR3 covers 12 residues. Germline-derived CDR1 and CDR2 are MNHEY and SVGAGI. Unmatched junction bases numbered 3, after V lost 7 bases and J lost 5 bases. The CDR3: CASKAGGNEQYF. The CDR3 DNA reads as TGTGCCAGCAAGGCGGGAGGGAACGAGCAGTACTTC.

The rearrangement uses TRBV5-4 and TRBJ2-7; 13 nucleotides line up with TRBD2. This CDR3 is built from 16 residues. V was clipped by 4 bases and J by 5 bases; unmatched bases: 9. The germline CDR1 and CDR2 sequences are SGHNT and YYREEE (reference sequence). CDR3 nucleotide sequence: TGTGCCAGCAGCCCGTACCCGGGACTAGCGGGACACGAGCAGTACTTC. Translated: CASSPYPGLAGHEQYF. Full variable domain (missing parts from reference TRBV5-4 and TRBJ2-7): ETGVTQSPTHLIKTRGQQVTLRCSSQSGHNTVSWYQQALGQGPQFIFQYYREEENGRGNFPPRFSGLQFPNYSSELNVNALELDDSALYLCASSPYPGLAGHEQYFGPGTRLTVT.

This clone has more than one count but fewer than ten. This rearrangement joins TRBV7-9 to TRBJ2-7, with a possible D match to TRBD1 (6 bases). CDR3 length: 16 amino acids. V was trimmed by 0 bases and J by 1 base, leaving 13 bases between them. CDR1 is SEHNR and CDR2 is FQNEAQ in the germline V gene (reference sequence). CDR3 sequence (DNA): TGTGCCAGCAGCTTAGCACGGCAGGGGACATCCTACGAGCAGTACTTC. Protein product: CASSLARQGTSYEQYF. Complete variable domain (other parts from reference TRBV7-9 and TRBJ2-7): DTGVSQNPRHKITKRGQNVTFRCDPISEHNRLYWYRQTLGQGPEFLTYFQNEAQLEKSRLLSDRFSAERPKGSFSTLEIQRTEQGDSAMYLCASSLARQGTSYEQYFGPGTRLTVT.